This is a list of T cell receptor beta chains from one sample in a study of T cells in Graves' hyperthyroidism and ophthalmopathy. TCRdb processed the multiplex PCR reads anew with MiXCR; each CDR3 protein has one entry. The data contain roughly 570,000 distinct CDR3 sequences, 15% to 19% of them seen just once; the ten biggest clones take up less than 9.5%. The sample was blood. Receptors were obtained from a young woman with Graves' hyperthyroidism. The CDR3 runs from the conserved cysteine through the conserved F or W. A D gene is named only where the DNA matches it firmly. Part of the rows lack a size; the others show once, few, many or a class for expanded clones.

cdr3_nt,cdr3_aa,clone_size,j_call,d_call,v_call
TGCAGCGTTATACCCGCCAGGGGGAACACTGAAGCTTTCTTT,CSVIPARGNTEAFF,many,TRBJ1-1,NA,TRBV29-1
TGCGCCAGCAGTGACGGGGATGAGAGCACTGAAGCTTTCTTT,CASSDGDESTEAFF,NA,TRBJ1-1,NA,TRBV10-1
TGTGCCAGCAGTTTAGTCCTTAGCAATCAGCCCCAGCATTTT,CASSLVLSNQPQHF,many,TRBJ1-5,NA,TRBV12-3/TRBV12-4
TGTGCCACCAGTGTCGCAGGCGGCACAGATACGCAGTATTTT,CATSVAGGTDTQYF,many,TRBJ2-3,NA,TRBV24-1
TGTGCCAGCAGCAAGGGGACTAGCGGGAGATACGAGCAGTACTTC,CASSKGTSGRYEQYF,many,TRBJ2-7,TRBD2,TRBV5-6
TGTGCCGGACCCCGCCCTGGAGCTCAAGAGACCCAGTACTTC,CAGPRPGAQETQYF,NA,TRBJ2-5,NA,TRBV10-3
TGCAGCGTGGTCACTGGGGCCAACGTCCTGACTTTC,CSVVTGANVLTF,few,TRBJ2-6,NA,TRBV29-1
TGTGCCAGCAGTGATACGACCCGTCGGGCAGGGAGGTCACCCCTCCACTTT,CASSDTTRRAGRSPLHF,few,TRBJ1-6,NA,TRBV6-1
TGTGCCAGCAGTTTAAGACTAGCGGGAGTGGGAGATACGCAGTATTTT,CASSLRLAGVGDTQYF,many,TRBJ2-3,TRBD2,TRBV27
TGTGCCAGCAGCTTAGTACAGGGGAATCTACACGAGCAGTACTTC,CASSLVQGNLHEQYF,NA,TRBJ2-7,TRBD1,TRBV7-9
TGTGCCAGCAGCGATGTAGGGGGACTCCACTACAATGAGCAGTTCTTC,CASSDVGGLHYNEQFF,many,TRBJ2-1,NA,TRBV7-9
TGTGCCAGCAGCTACCCTCGCGACACAGGACTAGCGGGAGGGAATAACTACGAGCAGTACTTC,CASSYPRDTGLAGGNNYEQYF,few,TRBJ2-7,TRBD2,TRBV7-9
TGCGCCAGCAGCTTGGGCAGTTTAAGTGGCTACACCTTC,CASSLGSLSGYTF,few,TRBJ1-2,NA,TRBV5-1
TGCGCCAGCAGCCAAGTTCAAGCGGGAGGGGCAGATACGCAGTATTTT,CASSQVQAGGADTQYF,NA,TRBJ2-3,TRBD2,TRBV4-3
TGCAGCGCCGCCGGGGTGGGCTCCCCCGGAGAGCAGTTCTTC,CSAAGVGSPGEQFF,NA,TRBJ2-1,NA,TRBV29-1
TGTGCCAGCAGTTCCGGGACACTGAATTCACCCCTCCACTTT,CASSSGTLNSPLHF,NA,TRBJ1-6,NA,TRBV28
TGTGTCAGCAGCGGGGGCACAGATACGCAGTATTTT,CVSSGGTDTQYF,once,TRBJ2-3,TRBD2,TRBV2
TGTGCCAGCAGTTCTACTAGCGGACCGTACAATGAGCAGTTCTTC,CASSSTSGPYNEQFF,NA,TRBJ2-1,TRBD2,TRBV2
TGTGCCAGCAGTAGAAGGGGGAGTTTCGGGTCTGGCTACACCTTC,CASSRRGSFGSGYTF,NA,TRBJ1-2,NA,TRBV12-3/TRBV12-4
TGTGCCAGCAGCTTAGAGAGCGGGAGGGCCACAAATGAGCAGTTCTTC,CASSLESGRATNEQFF,many,TRBJ2-1,TRBD2,TRBV7-2
TGTGCCAGCAGTGAATATGGAGTTCAGGGGAACACTGAAGCTTTCTTT,CASSEYGVQGNTEAFF,many,TRBJ1-1,NA,TRBV25-1
TGTGCCAGCAGTAACCAGGTGGATCAGCCCCAGCATTTT,CASSNQVDQPQHF,many,TRBJ1-5,NA,TRBV6-1
TGTGCCTTCGATCGGGCGGGCATCTCTGGAAACACCATATATTTT,CAFDRAGISGNTIYF,many,TRBJ1-3,NA,TRBV30
TGCGCCAGCAGCCAAGGCGGCACGGCACCGCGTGGCTACACCTTC,CASSQGGTAPRGYTF,many,TRBJ1-2,NA,TRBV4-1
TGCGCCAGCGCTCGTACAGGGGGCCACAATGAGCAGTTCTTC,CASARTGGHNEQFF,many,TRBJ2-1,TRBD1,TRBV5-1
TGCAGTGCTAGAGAAGTTGACTCTGGAAACACCATATATTTT,CSAREVDSGNTIYF,few,TRBJ1-3,NA,TRBV20-1
TGTGCCAGCAGCGTAGCTGACAGCGCCTACGAGCAGTACTTC,CASSVADSAYEQYF,many,TRBJ2-7,NA,TRBV9
TGTGCCAGCAGTCTTCCATCACCGGGATATCCAGTTGAAGCTTTCTTT,CASSLPSPGYPVEAFF,many,TRBJ1-1,NA,TRBV28
TGTGCCATCAGGGGACTAGCGGGGGGGCAGTTCTTC,CAIRGLAGGQFF,NA,TRBJ2-1,TRBD2,TRBV10-3
TGTGCCAGCAGCTCTACAGACCCACAGGACGGGTCGGATACGCAGTATTTT,CASSSTDPQDGSDTQYF,many,TRBJ2-3,NA,TRBV7-9
TGTGCCAGCGGCGGGCCGGTTCGGGGGGGCCTCCAAGGGACCCAGTACTTC,CASGGPVRGGLQGTQYF,NA,TRBJ2-5,TRBD2,TRBV12-3/TRBV12-4
TGTGCCTGGAGTCCCCTAGGGTGGCGGGAGATCGGGCAGTTCTTC,CAWSPLGWREIGQFF,NA,TRBJ2-1,TRBD2,TRBV30
TGCGCCAGCAGCTTTCGAGACAGGGGTTTTAGTGAGACCCAGTACTTC,CASSFRDRGFSETQYF,many,TRBJ2-5,TRBD1,TRBV5-1
TGTGTCAGCAGCTGGGACACCACAACTAATGAAAAACTGTTTTTT,CVSSWDTTTNEKLFF,few,TRBJ1-4,NA,TRBV7-9
TGTGCCAGCAAGACAGGGGACAAAAACATTCAGTACTTC,CASKTGDKNIQYF,many,TRBJ2-4,TRBD1,TRBV28
TGCAGTGCTAGACAGGTCGACTCCTACGAGCAGTACTTC,CSARQVDSYEQYF,many,TRBJ2-7,NA,TRBV20-1
TGCAGTGCTAGAGATACGATAGTAGCGGGAGTAATTGAGCAGTTCTTC,CSARDTIVAGVIEQFF,many,TRBJ2-1,TRBD2,TRBV20-1
TGTGCCAGCAGTCCCTCCGAGACTAGCGGGAGGGGAGAGCAGTACTTC,CASSPSETSGRGEQYF,many,TRBJ2-7,TRBD2,TRBV12-3/TRBV12-4
TGTGCCAGCAGCTTAGCGGGCCCGGGGGAGACCCAGTACTTC,CASSLAGPGETQYF,many,TRBJ2-5,NA,TRBV7-6
TGTGCCTTGACTTCGGGACAGGGGTGGGAGACCCAGTACTTC,CALTSGQGWETQYF,once,TRBJ2-5,TRBD1,TRBV30
TGTGCCAGCAGTGTCACTAGCGGAACCTACGAGCAGTACTTC,CASSVTSGTYEQYF,many,TRBJ2-7,TRBD2,TRBV2
TGCGCCAGCAGCCAAGAGGCCAGGGGGTGGAATTCACCCCTCCACTTT,CASSQEARGWNSPLHF,many,TRBJ1-6,TRBD1,TRBV4-1
TGTGCCAGCAGTTTGTTAGTAAATGAGCAGTTCTTC,CASSLLVNEQFF,many,TRBJ2-1,NA,TRBV12-3/TRBV12-4